The T cell receptor beta chain described here comes from a study of T cell responses to AZD1222 COVID-19 vaccine. Generated by immunoSEQ multiplex PCR, the TCRdb table keeps only in-frame clones and is missing some. The table has tens of thousands of clones, about four fifths seen once. The source is an adult who received the AZD1222 COVID-19 vaccine. The material sequenced was peripheral blood, taken 28 days after the second AZD1222 dose.

This CDR3 reads CAWSYQGSWHGYTF. CDR3 sequence (DNA): TGTGCCTGGAGTTATCAGGGAAGTTGGCATGGCTACACCTTC. The genes are TRBV30 and TRBJ1-2, with D possibly TRBD1 on 5 matching bases. The CDR3 length is 14 residues. V was pared by 2 bases and J by 6 bases, with 16 bases between. Germline V gene lookup returns CDR1 GTSNPN and CDR2 SVGIG (reference sequence).